Below, 18 T cell receptor beta chains from the same sample are listed, as sequenced in a study of CD8 T cells in ankylosing spondylitis. Regarding the study as a whole: In ankylosing spondylitis blood, a motif of eight highly homologous TCR beta variants appeared characteristic.

TCRdb processed the 5' RACE reads anew with MiXCR; each CDR3 protein has one entry. The profile shows 750,000 to 850,000 distinct CDR3 sequences, 12% of them singletons. For these receptors, no antigen is known. Sample: blood, either unsorted or a sorted T cell fraction (not recorded which). These TCRs come from a male donor with ankylosing spondylitis.

This clonotype was recorded many times. The V call is TRBV29-1, the J call TRBJ2-3; 7 bases match TRBD1. With 7 bases clipped from V and 0 bases from J, the junction kept 4 bases outside the gene matches. The germline V gene has CDR1 SQVTM and CDR2 ANQGSEA. The CDR3 is 13 amino acids. CDR3 coding DNA: TGCAGCGGAGGGGGCGCAAGCACAGATACGCAGTATTTT. Translation: CSGGGASTDTQYF.

J is TRBJ2-6 and V is TRBV6-2 or TRBV6-3, with TRBD2 matching 8 bases. The germline V gene has CDR1 MNHEY and CDR2 SVGEGT. This CDR3 is built from 22 residues. Trimming removed 7 bases from V and 0 bases from J; junction bases left unmatched: 23. The DNA of the CDR3 is TGTGCCAGCACCCGTTTGGGTCCGGGACTAGTTCAAGAATACTCTGGGGCCAACGTCCTGACTTTC. The encoded protein is CASTRLGPGLVQEYSGANVLTF.

This clonotype was found a few times. The chain is built from TRBV11-1 and TRBJ2-2; no clear D. The V end was cut by 5 bases, the J end by 4 bases, with 23 bases between. Germline V lookup: CDR1 SGHAT, CDR2 FQDESV (reference sequence). The CDR3 contains 18 residues. DNA of the CDR3: TGTGCCAGCAGCCCAGTCCCGGATGCTAGGCCGAGCACCGGGGAGCTGTTTTTT. Translated: CASSPVPDARPSTGELFF.

The V gene is TRBV9, the J gene TRBJ2-5, with D possibly matching TRBD1 (6 bases). Trimming removed 3 bases at V and 4 bases at J, with 16 bases between. Germline CDR1 reads SGDLS; CDR2 reads YYNGEE. The CDR3 sequence is 15 residues long. The CDR3 here is CASSGGQFGGETQYF. The DNA for the CDR3 is TGTGCCAGCAGCGGTGGACAGTTTGGGGGAGAGACCCAGTACTTC.

As DNA, the CDR3 is TGTGCCAGCAGCCAAGGTGTTGAGGGTGGCGATGGCTACACCTTC. Its translation is CASSQGVEGGDGYTF. The V and J genes are TRBV4-2 and TRBJ1-2; D gene uncertain. Germline CDR1 is LGHNA and CDR2 is YNFKEQ. The CDR3 covers 15 residues. The ends were cut back, 1 base at V and 6 bases at J, with 15 bases in the middle.

This clonotype was counted a few times. The rearrangement joins TRBV7-9 to TRBJ2-2, with TRBD1 matching over 7 bases. The CDR3 is made up of 15 amino acids. CDR1 is SEHNR, CDR2 FQNEAQ, per germline (reference sequence). Trimming at V came to 5 bases and at J to 1 base, leaving 4 bases not matched to a gene. The CDR3 DNA reads TGTGCCAGCAGCCCTCACAGGGGGAACACCGGGGAGCTGTTTTTT. Amino acid sequence: CASSPHRGNTGELFF.

J is TRBJ2-5 and V is TRBV7-2, with 7 positions matching TRBD2. CDR1 and CDR2 (germline): SGHTA, FQGNSA. The CDR3 length is 13 residues. The junction had 5 bases not matched to a gene; V was cut back by 5 bases and J by 5 bases. The CDR3 region is CASSRRTRETQYF. The CDR3 DNA is TGTGCCAGCAGCAGACGGACTAGGGAGACCCAGTACTTC.

This clonotype showed up many times. The chain links TRBV28 to TRBJ2-5; D gene ambiguous. This CDR3 contains 11 residues. In germline, CDR1 is MDHEN, CDR2 SYDVKM. V was clipped by 6 bases and J by 4 bases, with 6 bases between them. CDR3 protein: CASRDRETQYF. The CDR3 coding sequence is TGTGCCAGCAGAGATAGAGAGACCCAGTACTTC.

This clonotype was counted at least ten times. As DNA, the CDR3 is TGCAGCGTTGACGGGGACGGCTACACCTTC. It yields the protein CSVDGDGYTF. The chain recombines TRBV29-1 with TRBJ1-2, with D possibly being TRBD1 (5 bases). The ends were cut back, 3 bases at V and 8 bases at J, with 7 bases in the middle. The CDR3 has 10 amino acids. The V gene's germline CDR1 is SQVTM and CDR2 ANQGSEA.

This clonotype appeared many times. The V and J genes are TRBV5-1 and TRBJ2-7; the match to TRBD2 covers 9 bases. Trimming at V came to 0 bases and at J to 5 bases, leaving 15 bases not matched to a gene. The length of the CDR3 is 18 residues. The germline gives CDR1 SGHRS, CDR2 YFSETQ. This chain's CDR3 is CASSLAPAGLAFSDEQYF. For the CDR3, the DNA is TGCGCCAGCAGCTTGGCCCCGGCGGGACTAGCTTTCAGTGACGAGCAGTACTTC.

A few counts support this clonotype. CDR3 in DNA: TGCGCCAGCAGCTCGGGCCGGACAGGGCCGAACACTGAAGCTTTCTTT. Its translation is CASSSGRTGPNTEAFF. V is TRBV5-1 and J is TRBJ1-1; the match to TRBD1 covers 8 bases. The V gene's germline CDR1 is SGHRS and CDR2 YFSETQ. J gave up 1 base and V 3 bases, and 8 bases lay outside the gene matches. The CDR3 loop spans 16 amino acids.

This clonotype was counted only a few times. This rearrangement joins TRBV7-9 to TRBJ1-1; D might be TRBD1 (5 bases). V dropped 5 bases and J dropped 1 base, with 17 bases sitting between them. Per the germline V gene, CDR1 is SEHNR and CDR2 is FQNEAQ (reference sequence). The CDR3 extends over 16 amino acids. The CDR3 spells CASSPLPRQRNTEAFF. The CDR3 bases are TGTGCCAGCAGCCCCCTCCCCAGACAGCGGAACACTGAAGCTTTCTTT.

Only a few counts were recorded for this clonotype. The rearrangement uses TRBV6-5 and TRBJ1-6, with TRBD1 as a possible D gene (6 bases). The germline V and J ends were trimmed by 0 bases and 8 bases, with 11 bases remaining between them. Germline V gene data show CDR1 as MNHEY and CDR2 as SVGAGI. The CDR3 sequence is 15 residues long. The chain's CDR3 is CASSYSGASDSPLHF. The CDR3 DNA is TGTGCCAGCAGTTACTCGGGGGCATCGGATTCACCCCTCCACTTT.

This clonotype has a handful of counts. The V and J genes are TRBV20-1 and TRBJ2-7; 7 positions agree with TRBD1. Trimming at V came to 6 bases and at J to 6 bases, leaving 11 bases not matched to a gene. Looked up from germline, CDR1 is DFQATT and CDR2 is SNEGSKA (reference sequence). The CDR3 covers 13 residues. The CDR3 reads CSALQGSLTEQYF. Here the CDR3 DNA reads TGCAGTGCCCTACAGGGGAGTTTGACCGAGCAGTACTTC.

This chain links TRBV10-3 with TRBJ1-2; D may be TRBD1 (5 bases). The CDR3 has 14 amino acids. Trimming shortened V by 4 bases and J by 4 bases, and 13 bases separated the two germline ends. Germline CDR1 and CDR2: ENHRY and SYGVKD. CDR3: CAISVGPNTYGYTF. CDR3 nucleotide sequence: TGTGCCATCAGTGTGGGACCGAATACCTATGGCTACACCTTC.

This clonotype was counted a few times. The CDR3 loop reads CASSPNRAGSPEQFF. The CDR3 DNA sequence: TGTGCCAGCAGCCCAAACAGGGCGGGGAGCCCTGAGCAGTTCTTC. The chain uses TRBV11-1 and TRBJ2-1, with D tentatively TRBD1 or TRBD2 (6 bases each). This CDR3 is built from 15 residues. Deletions cut 5 bases from V and 9 bases from J, with 20 bases between. CDR1 is SGHAT and CDR2 is FQDESV in the germline V gene (reference sequence).

This clonotype was picked up a small number of times. This chain links TRBV12-3 or TRBV12-4 with TRBJ1-4, with D uncertain. V lost 3 bases and J lost 4, with 6 bases in between. The CDR3 loop spans 13 amino acids. CDR3 coding DNA: TGTGCCAGCAGTTTTCAGGATAATGAAAAACTGTTTTTT. Its protein is CASSFQDNEKLFF.

This clonotype was seen ten or more times. As DNA, the CDR3 is TGTGCCAGCAGCAAGACCCACGGGATCGAGCAGTACTTC. Protein sequence: CASSKTHGIEQYF. V usage is TRBV6-1 and J usage is TRBJ2-7; possible D gene TRBD2, 5 bases. Germline V gene lookup returns CDR1 MNHNS and CDR2 SASEGT. The V gene lost 6 bases and the J gene lost 6 bases, with 15 bases spanning the gap. CDR3 size: 13 residues.